The 24 T cell receptor beta chains presented below share a single source sample, sequenced in a study of T cell responses to AZD1222 COVID-19 vaccine. Sequencing used immunoSEQ multiplex PCR; TCRdb keeps in-frame clones, though not all of them. The table records 66,000 or so clones, more than 65% of them present only once. Sequences were derived from peripheral blood, sampled on day 0 of MenACWY control vaccination. Receptors originate from an adult in good health.

The V and J genes are TRBV29-1 and TRBJ2-7; D remains ambiguous. This CDR3 contains 11 residues. V lost 4 bases, J lost 5 bases, and 9 bases lay in between. Germline CDR1 and CDR2: SQVTM and ANQGSEA. CDR3 loop: CSVGLAHEQYF. CDR3 coding DNA: TGCAGCGTTGGTTTGGCGCACGAGCAGTACTTC.

The CDR3 reads CASSFGPSGGGEQFF. CDR3 nucleotides: TGTGCCAGCAGCTTCGGGCCTAGCGGGGGCGGTGAGCAGTTCTTC. The chain combines TRBV5-4 with TRBJ2-1; 10 nucleotides line up with TRBD2. This CDR3 contains 15 residues. CDR1 is SGHNT and CDR2 is YYREEE in the germline V gene (reference sequence). V shed 2 bases and J 9 bases; nucleotides not matched to a gene: 8. The full variable domain, in which reference TRBV5-4 and TRBJ2-1 provide the parts outside the CDR3, is ETGVTQSPTHLIKTRGQQVTLRCSSQSGHNTVSWYQQALGQGPQFIFQYYREEENGRGNFPPRFSGLQFPNYSSELNVNALELDDSALYLCASSFGPSGGGEQFFGPGTRLTVL.

The chain is built from TRBV2 and TRBJ2-2; D is possibly TRBD1 or TRBD2 (5 bases each). Germline-derived CDR1 and CDR2 are SNHLY and FYNNEI. The V gene lost 6 bases and the J gene lost 1 base, with 9 bases spanning the gap. The CDR3 has 14 amino acids. The CDR3 bases are TGTGCCAGCAGGGGACCGGTGAACACCGGGGAGCTGTTTTTT. This encodes CASRGPVNTGELFF.

The chain recombines TRBV5-4 with TRBJ2-5; TRBD2 matches at 10 bases. V shed 0 bases, J shed 4 bases, and the junction held 6 bases outside the gene matches. CDR3 size: 16 residues. Germline V gene data show CDR1 as SGHNT and CDR2 as YYREEE (reference sequence). CDR3 residues: CASSLGLAGVRETQYF. CDR3 nucleotide sequence: TGTGCCAGCAGCTTGGGGCTAGCGGGAGTGCGAGAGACCCAGTACTTC.

The chain carries TRBV24-1 and TRBJ1-5; tentatively, D is TRBD1 (6 bases). Germline CDR1 reads KGHDR; CDR2 reads SFDVKD. V was cut by 7 bases and J by 4 bases, with 10 bases left in between. The length of the CDR3 is 13 residues. This CDR3 reads CATSATGNQPQHF. CDR3 DNA: TGTGCCACCAGCGCTACAGGGAATCAGCCCCAGCATTTT.

Note on this clone: Distinct nucleotide sequences in the sample also encode this CDR3. The chain links TRBV6-1 to TRBJ1-5; D not certain. V shed 3 bases and J shed 1 base, with 4 bases lying between them. Germline CDR1 reads MNHNS; CDR2 reads SASEGT. The CDR3 consists of 13 residues. The DNA for the CDR3 is TGTGCCAGCAGTGACAGAAGCAATCAGCCCCAGCATTTT. It specifies CASSDRSNQPQHF.

The chain is built from TRBV5-6 and TRBJ1-5, with D unresolved. The CDR3 totals 14 residues. Trimming stripped 5 bases from V and 5 bases from J, with 14 bases between. Germline lookup yields CDR1 SGHDT and CDR2 YYEEEE. The chain's CDR3 is CASRKSGGDQPQHF. The CDR3 nucleotides read TGTGCCAGCAGGAAAAGCGGCGGGGATCAGCCCCAGCATTTT.

This clone has only a few counts. V usage is TRBV6-6 and J usage is TRBJ1-3; TRBD1 might be the D (6 bases). V shed 5 bases and J shed 0 bases, with 17 bases lying between them. The germline CDR1 and CDR2 sequences are MNHNY and SVGAGI (reference sequence). This CDR3 spans 17 amino acids. CDR3 sequence: CASSPWLDSRSGNTIYF. The CDR3 DNA sequence: TGTGCCAGCAGTCCTTGGCTGGACAGTCGCTCTGGAAACACCATATATTTT.

This rearrangement joins TRBV28 to TRBJ1-2; TRBD1 is a possible D gene (5 bases). Germline V lookup: CDR1 MDHEN, CDR2 SYDVKM. The V gene lost 7 bases and the J gene lost 8 bases, with 17 bases spanning the gap. The CDR3 is 13 amino acids. This chain's CDR3 is CASTLLGGSGYTF. The CDR3 DNA reads as TGTGCCAGCACCCTTCTTGGGGGGTCCGGCTACACCTTC.

The chain uses TRBV2 and TRBJ2-7; possibly TRBD1 for D (6 bases). Trimming left V 3 bases short and J 6 bases short, with 12 bases between. Germline V gene data show CDR1 as SNHLY and CDR2 as FYNNEI. This CDR3 is 13 amino acids long. CDR3 nucleotide sequence: TGTGCCAGCAGTGAGATTGCCAGGGGCGAGCAGTACTTC. Residues: CASSEIARGEQYF.

This clone was seen a handful of times. At one end the junction does not follow the germline gene, possibly because of a read error. The rearrangement uses TRBV14 and TRBJ1-1, with D possibly being TRBD1 (5 bases). Germline V gene sequence: CDR1 SGHDN, CDR2 FVKESK. This CDR3 contains 14 residues. CDR3 amino acids: CASSPTVRSEGWIF. CDR3 sequence (DNA): TGTGCCAGCAGCCCCACGGTAAGATCAGAGGGGTGGATCTTT.

The V and J genes are TRBV14 and TRBJ1-1; D remains unclear. This CDR3 region has 14 residues. Trimming took off 4 bases at V and 3 bases at J, with 12 bases between the two ends. Germline V lookup: CDR1 SGHDN, CDR2 FVKESK. This chain's CDR3 is CASSRTWADTEAFF. The CDR3 nucleotides read TGTGCCAGCAGCCGGACCTGGGCGGACACTGAAGCTTTCTTT.

The chain uses TRBV20-1 and TRBJ2-7; tentative D call: TRBD2 (5 bases). Per germline, CDR1 DFQATT and CDR2 SNEGSKA (reference sequence). V gave up 0 bases and J gave up 7 bases, with 7 bases separating them. The CDR3 contains 11 residues. In nucleotides, the CDR3 is TGCAGTGCTAGAGATAGGAGGGAGCAGTACTTC. Its translation is CSARDRREQYF.

The chain has TRBV9 and TRBJ2-7, with D possibly being TRBD2 (6 bases). The germline gives CDR1 SGDLS, CDR2 YYNGEE. Trimming pared 0 bases from V and 3 bases from J, leaving 13 bases between. This CDR3 is 15 amino acids long. CDR3: CASSVGGTGDYEQYF. The CDR3 DNA reads TGTGCCAGCAGCGTAGGAGGGACGGGAGACTACGAGCAGTACTTC.

The chain couples TRBV9 to TRBJ2-7; 8 positions match TRBD2. The CDR3 runs to 13 residues. V gave up 0 bases and J gave up 6 bases; unmatched junction bases: 2. Germline CDR1 and CDR2: SGDLS and YYNGEE. The CDR3 here is CASSVGLAGEQYF. The CDR3 bases are TGTGCCAGCAGCGTAGGGCTAGCGGGCGAGCAGTACTTC.

This rearrangement joins TRBV7-9 to TRBJ2-3; D gene uncertain. V was pared by 0 bases and J by 5 bases, with 9 bases between. There are 14 residues in the CDR3. Germline V gives CDR1 SEHNR, CDR2 FQNEAQ (reference sequence). CDR3 amino acids: CASSLALGRDTQYF. CDR3 coding DNA: TGTGCCAGCAGCTTAGCCCTCGGAAGAGATACGCAGTATTTT.

The chain is built from TRBV2 and TRBJ1-1; possible D gene TRBD1, 5 bases. The CDR3 has 11 residues. The V gene lost 8 bases and the J gene lost 8 bases, with 12 bases spanning the gap. Germline CDR1 SNHLY, CDR2 FYNNEI. This chain's CDR3 is CASGQGVEAFF. Here the CDR3 DNA reads TGTGCCAGCGGCCAAGGGGTCGAAGCTTTCTTT.

This clone was seen a single time. V gene TRBV7-2 combines with J gene TRBJ2-7, with D perhaps TRBD1 or TRBD2 (5 bases each). The CDR3 loop spans 13 amino acids. V was shortened by 5 bases and J by 4 bases, with 12 bases between the two germline ends. Germline V gene sequence: CDR1 SGHTA, CDR2 FQGNSA. DNA of the CDR3: TGTGCCAGCAGCGTAGGGACCCAGTACGAGCAGTACTTC. Residues: CASSVGTQYEQYF.

The CDR3 coding sequence is TGTGCCAGCAGCTTGGTTCTCGGACAGGGGGAAGGCTACACCTTC. This translates into CASSLVLGQGEGYTF. This chain uses TRBV5-8 with TRBJ1-2; TRBD1 agrees at 10 bases. The length of the CDR3 is 15 residues. Germline CDR1 is SGHTS and CDR2 is YDEGEE. V gave up 0 bases and J gave up 8 bases; unmatched junction bases: 7.

The table lists this clone with a few counts. The chain links TRBV29-1 to TRBJ2-7; D not certain. This CDR3 has 12 amino acids. V lost 5 bases and J 2 bases, leaving 10 bases between the germline ends. The V gene's germline CDR1 is SQVTM and CDR2 ANQGSEA. The CDR3 protein is CSVRWNAYEQYF. The CDR3 coding sequence is TGCAGCGTTAGGTGGAACGCCTACGAGCAGTACTTC.

J is TRBJ2-2 and V is TRBV5-1; D is possibly TRBD1 or TRBD2 (6 bases each). The CDR3 runs 14 residues. V was shortened by 3 bases and J by 7 bases, with 13 bases between the two germline ends. Germline-derived CDR1 and CDR2 are SGHRS and YFSETQ. The DNA of the CDR3 is TGCGCCAGCAGCTCCGCACAGGGACTCGGGGAGCTGTTTTTT. The encoded protein is CASSSAQGLGELFF.

The chain couples TRBV4-1 to TRBJ1-1, with D unresolved. The V and J ends lost 2 bases and 4 bases respectively, with 20 bases between them. Looked up from germline, CDR1 is MGHRA and CDR2 is YSYEKL. The CDR3 extends over 17 amino acids. The CDR3 nucleotides read TGCGCCAGCAGCCAACCATTCGGGCTCGGGGTGGGCACTGAAGCTTTCTTT. Its translation is CASSQPFGLGVGTEAFF.

The sample holds a few counts of this clone. This rearrangement joins TRBV7-2 to TRBJ1-1; D remains unclear. The CDR3 is 14 amino acids. The V gene lost 5 bases and the J gene lost 4 bases, with 14 bases spanning the gap. Germline V lookup: CDR1 SGHTA, CDR2 FQGNSA. Written as DNA, the CDR3 is TGTGCCAGCAGCCCCCAAGGGCGAGGCACTGAAGCTTTCTTT. It translates to CASSPQGRGTEAFF.

This clone was found once. Its ends do not fully match the called genes, so a read error is possible. This chain links TRBV5-1 with TRBJ2-3, with TRBD2 as a possible D gene (7 bases). CDR3 length equals 14 residues. Germline CDR1 is SGHRS and CDR2 is YFSETQ. As DNA, the CDR3 is TGCGCCAGCACCTTGGGGGGGGCCTCAGATACGCAGTATTTT. It yields the protein CASTLGGASDTQYF.